This passage covers 18 T cell receptor beta chains from one sample sequenced in a study of neurological immune-mediated disorders. TCRdb analysed the 5' RACE reads with MiXCR anew, one entry per CDR3 protein. Here the sample spans approximately 46,000 distinct CDR3 sequences, 10% being singletons. The sequenced sample was PBMCs. Every receptor here comes from a man between 70 and 80 years old with HTLV-1-associated myelopathy (HAM/TSP).

The table lists this clonotype with many counts. This sequence joins TRBV2 and TRBJ2-3; D remains ambiguous. Germline V gene lookup returns CDR1 SNHLY and CDR2 FYNNEI. This CDR3 region has 15 residues. The V gene lost 4 bases and the J gene lost 2 bases, with 13 bases spanning the gap. The CDR3 region has the DNA TGTGCCAGCAGTGTCCCCGGACGTAACACAGATACGCAGTATTTT. As protein: CASSVPGRNTDTQYF.

This clonotype appeared many times. The gene calls are TRBV7-8 and TRBJ2-2; 11 nucleotides match TRBD2. The CDR3 covers 19 residues. Germline V CDR1 and CDR2: SGHVS, FQNEAQ. Trimming at V came to 3 bases and at J to 4 bases, leaving 13 bases not matched to a gene. CDR3 in amino acids: CASSFRLAGPTTSTGELFF. CDR3 DNA sequence: TGTGCCAGCAGCTTTCGACTAGCGGGACCCACTACCAGCACCGGGGAGCTGTTTTTT.

This clonotype has ten or more counts. The rearrangement joins TRBV21-1 to TRBJ2-7. TRBV21-1 is termed a pseudogene. This CDR3 has 13 amino acids. CDR3 sequence reads: CASSSLGIYEQYF. In DNA form, the CDR3 reads TGTGCCAGCAGCTCTTTGGGCATCTACGAGCAGTACTTC.

This clonotype was picked up many times. The chain employs TRBV12-3 or TRBV12-4 and TRBJ2-5; D gene ambiguous. CDR3 length: 14 residues. V gave up 0 bases and J gave up 4 bases, with 9 bases separating them. CDR3 DNA: TGTGCCAGCAGTTTAGCGCGGCAGTCAGAGACCCAGTACTTC. Protein sequence: CASSLARQSETQYF.

This clonotype was seen many times. The rearrangement joins TRBV20-1 to TRBJ1-1, with D maybe TRBD1 (6 bases). In germline, CDR1 is DFQATT, CDR2 SNEGSKA (reference sequence). V was trimmed by 0 bases and J by 1 base, leaving 15 bases between them. This CDR3 has 16 amino acids. CDR3 protein: CSARDGRGGGNTEAFF. CDR3 sequence (DNA): TGCAGTGCTAGAGATGGCAGGGGCGGCGGGAACACTGAAGCTTTCTTT.

In this sample, this clonotype turned up a few times. The gene calls are TRBV28 and TRBJ1-1; no reliable D call. Looked up from germline, CDR1 is MDHEN and CDR2 is SYDVKM. Trimming took 1 base from V and 5 from J, leaving 11 bases between them. This CDR3 is built from 14 residues. This CDR3 is CASSLSLTGTEAFF. The CDR3 region has the DNA TGTGCCAGCAGTTTATCTCTGACGGGGACTGAAGCTTTCTTT.

This clonotype was recorded many times. The chain uses TRBV11-1 and TRBJ2-2; D is uncertain. V gave up 2 bases and J gave up 6 bases, with 13 bases separating them. The CDR3 is made up of 15 amino acids. Germline V gives CDR1 SGHAT, CDR2 FQDESV (reference sequence). CDR3 bases: TGTGCCAGCAGCTTACTAGGTCCTATCTCCGGGGAGCTGTTTTTT. It specifies CASSLLGPISGELFF.

The J gene is TRBJ2-5, the V gene TRBV20-1; TRBD1 matches 10 bases. Germline CDR1 and CDR2: DFQATT and SNEGSKA (reference sequence). J was trimmed by 0 bases and V by 6 bases; bases with no gene match: 7. The CDR3 loop spans 15 amino acids. CDR3 loop: CSALKGTGDQETQYF. DNA for the CDR3: TGCAGTGCCCTAAAAGGGACAGGGGACCAAGAGACCCAGTACTTC.

This clonotype was recorded many times. Possible read error: a much larger clone is one base away. This chain connects TRBV18 to TRBJ2-1, with no clear D. The germline V gene has CDR1 KGHSH and CDR2 LQKENI. This CDR3 spans 13 amino acids. The CDR3: CVSSPGSLGEQFF. The CDR3 DNA is TGTGTCAGCTCGCCCGGGTCCCTGGGCGAGCAGTTCTTC.

This clonotype was detected many times. The chain recombines TRBV6-1 with TRBJ1-3; D remains unclear. V gave up 0 bases and J gave up 2 bases, with 11 bases separating them. The germline gives CDR1 MNHNS, CDR2 SASEGT. CDR3 size: 16 residues. The CDR3 loop is CASSEALTGTGNTIYF. The CDR3 DNA reads TGTGCCAGCAGTGAAGCATTGACGGGGACTGGAAACACCATATATTTT.

This clonotype was seen at least ten times. The genes are TRBV12-3 or TRBV12-4 and TRBJ2-1; D gene uncertain. V lost 4 bases and J 5 bases, leaving 12 bases between the germline ends. The CDR3 loop spans 14 amino acids. Here the CDR3 reads CASSYPGGDNEQFF. The CDR3 nucleotides are TGTGCCAGCAGTTACCCTGGCGGAGACAATGAGCAGTTCTTC.

This clonotype has ten or more counts. The chain has TRBV7-2 and TRBJ2-7; tentatively, D is TRBD1 (7 bases). Germline V gene data show CDR1 as SGHTA and CDR2 as FQGNSA. The CDR3 contains 15 residues. V shed 5 bases and J shed 4 bases, with 18 bases lying between them. The CDR3 is CASSAVAETGYEQYF. Written as DNA, the CDR3 is TGTGCCAGCAGCGCAGTAGCGGAGACAGGGTACGAGCAGTACTTC.

This clonotype was recorded at least ten times. The rearrangement uses TRBV5-1 and TRBJ2-7; D is possibly TRBD2 (5 bases). V shed 0 bases and J shed 5 bases, with 15 bases lying between them. CDR3 length: 15 residues. Germline CDR1 and CDR2: SGHRS and YFSETQ. CDR3 residues: CASSLAFGKLHEQYF. The CDR3 bases are TGCGCCAGCAGCTTGGCCTTCGGGAAACTCCACGAGCAGTACTTC.

This clonotype showed up just a few times. The V and J genes are TRBV27 and TRBJ1-2; the D gene is possibly TRBD1 (5 bases). Germline CDR1 and CDR2: MNHEY and SMNVEV (reference sequence). The CDR3 consists of 16 residues. Between the trimmed V and J ends, which lost 6 bases and 3 bases, there was a span of 20 bases. The CDR3, as DNA: TGTGCCAGCAGACCAGTCGGGACCGTCGGCGACTATGGCTACACCTTC. Translated, it gives CASRPVGTVGDYGYTF.

As for this clonotype: The junction departs from the called germline gene at one end, perhaps through a read error. The rearrangement uses TRBV5-1 and TRBJ2-7; TRBD1 or TRBD2 may be the D gene (5 bases each). In germline, CDR1 is SGHRS, CDR2 YFSETQ. CDR3 length: 13 residues. The CDR3 DNA reads as TGCGCCAGCTGCTTAGCTGGGGGTATCGAGCAGTACTTC. Its translation is CASCLAGGIEQYF.

J is TRBJ2-3 and V is TRBV6-2 or TRBV6-3; 11 bases fit TRBD2. V dropped 8 bases and J dropped 5; count of bases not matched to a gene: 12. Germline values: CDR1 MNHEY, CDR2 SVGEGT. The CDR3 extends over 16 amino acids. The CDR3 nucleotides read TGTGCCAGCTTCGCTACTAGCGGGAGAATGAAAGATACGCAGTATTTT. This sequence encodes CASFATSGRMKDTQYF.

In this sample, this clonotype turned up a few times. The chain has TRBV2 and TRBJ2-5; 7 nucleotides match TRBD1. The germline V gene has CDR1 SNHLY and CDR2 FYNNEI. V lost 7 bases to trimming and J lost 7 bases; unmatched junction nucleotides: 9. The CDR3 runs to 13 residues. The CDR3 nucleotides are TGTGCCAGCATGGGGGACAGCGCGACGACCCAGTACTTC. Residues: CASMGDSATTQYF. Full variable domain (remainder filled in from reference TRBV2 and TRBJ2-5): EPEVTQTPSHQVTQMGQEVILRCVPISNHLYFYWYRQILGQKVEFLVSFYNNEISEKSEIFDDQFSVERPDGSNFTLKIRSTKLEDSAMYFCASMGDSATTQYFGPGTRLLVL.

Ten or more counts support this clonotype. CDR3 nucleotides: TGTGCCAGCAGTTTGTCCGTTCCAGCCAAAAACATTCAGTACTTC. Residues: CASSLSVPAKNIQYF. The rearrangement uses TRBV27 and TRBJ2-4; no reliable D call. V shed 3 bases and J shed 0 bases, with 9 bases lying between them. This CDR3 contains 15 residues. CDR1 and CDR2 from the germline V gene are MNHEY and SMNVEV (reference sequence).